This T cell receptor beta chain stems from a study of control samples from healthy donors and cancer patients. Only one count was recorded for this clone. Profiled with immunoSEQ multiplex PCR; TCRdb holds only in-frame clones, not every one. Among about 44,000 clones listed, around 87% were seen once. The clonotype was recovered from a woman aged 55 to 70 with lung cancer. The sequenced sample consisted of PBMCs.

In nucleotides, the CDR3 is TGTGCCAGCAGCCAAGATTTGAGGGTCTCGGGTACTGAAGCTTTCTTT. Translated: CASSQDLRVSGTEAFF. The chain is built from TRBV3-1 (or the pseudogene TRBV3-2) and TRBJ1-1; unclear D gene. Deletions cut 0 bases from V and 5 bases from J, with 16 bases between. Germline V lookup: CDR1 LGHDT, CDR2 YNNKEL (reference sequence). The CDR3 is made up of 16 amino acids.